This passage covers 16 T cell receptor beta chains from one sample sequenced in a study of T cell responses to AZD1222 COVID-19 vaccine. Assay used: immunoSEQ multiplex PCR; TCRdb lists only in-frame clones, some missing. The sample records 140,000 to 150,000 clones, more than 75% being singletons. This specimen was peripheral blood, taken on day 0 of MenACWY control vaccination. These receptors all stem from an adult in good health.

The rearrangement links TRBV3-1 (or the pseudogene TRBV3-2) to TRBJ1-3; D not certain. Between the trimmed V and J ends, which lost 0 bases and 3 bases, there was a span of 6 bases. The germline CDR1 and CDR2 sequences are LGHDT and YNNKEL (reference sequence). The CDR3 sequence is 14 residues long. CDR3: CASSQDMSGNTIYF. The CDR3 DNA follows: TGTGCCAGCAGCCAAGACATGAGTGGAAACACCATATATTTT.

This rearrangement joins TRBV7-7 to TRBJ2-5, with 8 nucleotides matching TRBD2. Germline V gene data show CDR1 as SSHAT and CDR2 as FNYEAQ (reference sequence). The CDR3 covers 15 residues. V was pared by 3 bases and J by 1 base, with 4 bases of the junction left unmatched. The CDR3: CASSFGGGGQETQYF. CDR3 nucleotide sequence: TGTGCCAGCAGCTTCGGGGGGGGCGGCCAAGAGACCCAGTACTTC.

This chain connects TRBV11-3 to TRBJ2-1; TRBD1 matches at 7 bases. CDR3 size: 13 residues. The V and J ends lost 6 bases and 8 bases, in that order; junction bases with no gene match: 7. Germline V gene sequence: CDR1 SGHNT, CDR2 YENEEA. CDR3 region: CASRRQGSDEQFF. CDR3 in DNA: TGTGCCAGCAGAAGACAGGGATCGGATGAGCAGTTCTTC.

The J gene is TRBJ2-1, the V gene TRBV29-1; D gene unclear. Germline CDR1 SQVTM, CDR2 ANQGSEA. The CDR3 extends over 13 amino acids. Deletions cut 6 bases from V and 0 bases from J, with 9 bases between. The CDR3 nucleotides are TGCAGCGTCTACAGTCGCTCCTACAATGAGCAGTTCTTC. Translating gives CSVYSRSYNEQFF.

The chain couples TRBV14 to TRBJ1-2; no clear D gene. Trimming cost V 2 bases and J 2 bases, with 6 bases left between them. CDR1 SGHDN and CDR2 FVKESK come from the germline V gene. The length of the CDR3 is 13 residues. CDR3 loop: CASSQLRNYGYTF. CDR3 DNA sequence: TGTGCCAGCAGCCAATTGAGAAACTATGGCTACACCTTC.

V is TRBV18 and J is TRBJ1-1; D uncertain. Trimming shortened V by 1 base and J by 3 bases, and 6 bases separated the two germline ends. Germline values: CDR1 KGHSH, CDR2 LQKENI. CDR3 length: 13 amino acids. The CDR3 DNA follows: TGTGCCAGCTCACCACAGTTCTACACTGAAGCTTTCTTT. Its protein product is CASSPQFYTEAFF.

J is TRBJ2-3 and V is TRBV27; TRBD2 matches at 11 bases. Germline-derived CDR1 and CDR2 are MNHEY and SMNVEV (reference sequence). V gave up 6 bases and J gave up 2 bases; unmatched junction bases: 10. The CDR3 length is 17 residues. The CDR3 loop is CASRSFGTSGNTDTQYF. The CDR3 DNA is TGTGCCAGCAGAAGCTTTGGGACTAGCGGTAACACAGATACGCAGTATTTT.

This clone was seen ten or more times. This chain joins TRBV7-2 and TRBJ1-1; 9 nucleotides line up with TRBD1. The V gene end was trimmed by 5 bases and the J gene end by 4 bases; junction bases not matched to a gene: 5. The length of the CDR3 is 14 residues. Germline V gene lookup returns CDR1 SGHTA and CDR2 FQGNSA. CDR3 bases: TGTGCCAGCAGCCCACAGGGGGCCACCACTGAAGCTTTCTTT. Translation: CASSPQGATTEAFF.

The chain carries TRBV3-1 (or the pseudogene TRBV3-2) and TRBJ1-5; 8 bases map to TRBD1. CDR3 length: 18 residues. The V and J ends lost 3 bases and 3 bases, in that order; junction bases with no gene match: 13. The V gene's germline CDR1 is LGHDT and CDR2 YNNKEL (reference sequence). CDR3 protein: CASSHSGQGIILNQPQHF. As DNA, the CDR3 is TGTGCCAGCAGCCACAGTGGACAGGGAATCATACTCAATCAGCCCCAGCATTTT.

V and J are TRBV12-3 or TRBV12-4 and TRBJ1-6, with a possible D match to TRBD1 (5 bases). Trimming removed 5 bases from V and 6 bases from J, with 8 bases in between. The CDR3 is 13 amino acids. The CDR3 loop is CASSTGGNSPLHF. Written as DNA, the CDR3 is TGTGCCAGCAGTACAGGCGGTAATTCACCCCTCCACTTT.

This chain connects TRBV7-8 to TRBJ2-1; tentatively, D is TRBD1 or TRBD2 (5 bases each). Germline lookup yields CDR1 SGHVS and CDR2 FQNEAQ. V shed 2 bases and J shed 6 bases, with 14 bases lying between them. The length of the CDR3 is 15 residues. The DNA of the CDR3 is TGTGCCAGCAGCTTAATTGGGGGAGCCCTCAATGAGCAGTTCTTC. This sequence encodes CASSLIGGALNEQFF. Full variable domain (outside the CDR3, taken from reference TRBV7-8 and TRBJ2-1): GAGVSQSPRYKVAKRGQDVALRCDPISGHVSLFWYQQALGQGPEFLTYFQNEAQLDKSGLPSDRFFAERPEGSVSTLKIQRTQQEDSAVYLCASSLIGGALNEQFFGPGTRLTVL.

This rearrangement joins TRBV27 to TRBJ1-2, with D tentatively TRBD1 (6 bases). This CDR3 region has 15 residues. Germline CDR1 is MNHEY and CDR2 is SMNVEV (reference sequence). Trimming took 5 bases from V and 5 from J, leaving 18 bases between them. CDR3 bases: TGTGCCAGCAGTAAACAGGGTAACGTCCTTTATGGCTACACCTTC. Protein: CASSKQGNVLYGYTF.

This chain uses TRBV3-1 (or the pseudogene TRBV3-2) with TRBJ2-1; perhaps TRBD1 as D (6 bases). The CDR3 is made up of 14 amino acids. V gave up 4 bases and J gave up 6 bases, with 13 bases separating them. Germline V lookup: CDR1 LGHDT, CDR2 YNNKEL (reference sequence). The chain's CDR3 is CASSPPLGGNEQFF. CDR3 nucleotide sequence: TGTGCCAGCAGCCCCCCGCTAGGGGGCAATGAGCAGTTCTTC.

This clone has at least ten counts. The V and J genes are TRBV10-1 and TRBJ1-2, with D possibly TRBD1 on 5 matching bases. Per germline, CDR1 WNHNN and CDR2 SYGVQD (reference sequence). Trimming left V 2 bases short and J 6 bases short, with 16 bases between. The CDR3 runs to 15 residues. CDR3 amino acids: CASSEVPWDVDGYTF. CDR3 nucleotides: TGCGCCAGCAGTGAGGTACCGTGGGACGTAGATGGCTACACCTTC.

This clone came up a few times. The chain couples TRBV19 to TRBJ2-3; D is unresolved. Germline V CDR1 and CDR2: LNHDA, SQIVND (reference sequence). V was shortened by 1 base and J by 2 bases, with 10 bases between the two germline ends. The CDR3 has 15 amino acids. This CDR3 reads CASSIAGSHTDTQYF. DNA for the CDR3: TGTGCCAGTAGTATAGCGGGCTCACACACAGATACGCAGTATTTT.

In this sample, this clone turned up once. V is TRBV3-1 (or the pseudogene TRBV3-2) and J is TRBJ2-2; TRBD1 agrees at 10 bases. Losses at the gene ends were 10 bases for V and 6 bases for J; bases not matched to a gene: 5. The CDR3 is 13 residues long. From germline, CDR1 is LGHDT and CDR2 YNNKEL (reference sequence). The CDR3 sequence: CATGTGDAGELFF. CDR3 coding DNA: TGTGCCACCGGGACAGGGGATGCCGGGGAGCTGTTTTTT.